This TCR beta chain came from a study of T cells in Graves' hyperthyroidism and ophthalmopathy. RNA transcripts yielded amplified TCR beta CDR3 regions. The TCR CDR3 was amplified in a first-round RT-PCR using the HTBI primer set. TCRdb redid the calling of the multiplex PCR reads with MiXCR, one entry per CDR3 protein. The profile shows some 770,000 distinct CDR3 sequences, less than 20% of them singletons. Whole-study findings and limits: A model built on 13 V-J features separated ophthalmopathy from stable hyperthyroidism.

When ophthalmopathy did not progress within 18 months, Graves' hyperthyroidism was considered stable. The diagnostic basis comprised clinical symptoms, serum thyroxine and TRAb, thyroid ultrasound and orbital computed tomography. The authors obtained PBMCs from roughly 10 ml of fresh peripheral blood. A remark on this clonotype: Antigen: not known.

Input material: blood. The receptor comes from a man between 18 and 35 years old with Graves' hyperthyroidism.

The CDR3 is CASIPTGGEAFF. In DNA form, the CDR3 reads TGTGCCAGTATTCCAACGGGAGGAGAAGCTTTCTTT. The chain recombines TRBV19 with TRBJ1-1, with D unresolved. Germline values: CDR1 LNHDA, CDR2 SQIVND (reference sequence). Trimming pared 7 bases from V and 8 bases from J, leaving 14 bases between. The CDR3 contains 12 residues.